The next 8 T cell receptor beta chains were all read from a single sample in a study of shared clonotypes between healthy human individuals. Produced via immunoSEQ multiplex PCR; TCRdb's table is partial and in-frame only. The data contain roughly 450,000 clones, roughly 78% of them singletons. Sample: PBMCs. These receptors all come from a middle-aged woman in good health. Some clones in this sample may be carry-over from other donors' samples.

J is TRBJ2-3 and V is TRBV2, with TRBD2 matching over 7 bases. The CDR3 has 14 residues. CDR1 and CDR2 from the germline V gene are SNHLY and FYNNEI. V dropped 9 bases and J dropped 3; count of bases not matched to a gene: 9. The CDR3, as DNA: TGTGCCAGTATGCGGGAGAGAGGTACAGATACGCAGTATTTT. Translation: CASMRERGTDTQYF.

A remark on this clone: Other DNA sequences in the sample encode the same CDR3. The chain has TRBV18 and TRBJ1-5; no firm D call. This CDR3 contains 13 residues. The V and J ends lost 2 bases and 4 bases respectively, with 6 bases between them. Per germline, CDR1 KGHSH and CDR2 LQKENI. The CDR3 nucleotides read TGTGCCAGCTCACCAACGGGAAATCAGCCCCAGCATTTT. This sequence encodes CASSPTGNQPQHF.

On this clone itself: Other DNA sequences in this specimen translate into the identical CDR3. The chain carries TRBV14 and TRBJ2-5; D remains ambiguous. The CDR3 is 11 residues long. CDR1 SGHDN and CDR2 FVKESK come from the germline V gene. The V end was cut by 1 base, the J end by 5 bases, with 2 bases between. CDR3 residues: CASSQVETQYF. The CDR3 DNA is TGTGCCAGCAGCCAAGTTGAGACCCAGTACTTC.

The rearrangement uses TRBV28 and TRBJ2-1; D is uncertain. There are 16 residues in the CDR3. CDR1 and CDR2 (germline): MDHEN, SYDVKM. Trimming cost V 2 bases and J 4 bases, with 15 bases left between them. The CDR3 sequence is CASSLQRAGVYNEQFF. The CDR3 DNA reads as TGTGCCAGCAGTTTACAAAGGGCAGGCGTGTACAATGAGCAGTTCTTC.

This chain links TRBV18 with TRBJ2-7; D remains unclear. Per the germline V gene, CDR1 is KGHSH and CDR2 is LQKENI. The CDR3 loop spans 16 amino acids. The ends were cut back, 2 bases at V and 1 base at J, with 15 bases in the middle. CDR3 nucleotides: TGTGCCAGCTCACCATCGGCACGGGCCGGGTCCTACGAGCAGTACTTC. Its translation: CASSPSARAGSYEQYF.

The chain joins TRBV15 to TRBJ2-6; 7 bases match TRBD2. From germline, CDR1 is LNHNV and CDR2 YYDKDF (reference sequence). The V and J ends lost 10 bases and 0 bases, in that order; junction bases with no gene match: 3. The CDR3 loop spans 14 amino acids. CDR3 loop: CARAGYSGANVLTF. DNA for the CDR3: TGTGCCAGAGCGGGGTACTCTGGGGCCAACGTCCTGACTTTC.

The CDR3 reads CASSQDPGLIAGNTIYF. CDR3 nucleotide sequence: TGCGCCAGCAGCCAAGATCCGGGACTTATAGCCGGAAACACCATATATTTT. This chain uses TRBV4-1 with TRBJ1-3, with TRBD1 as a possible D gene (5 bases). With 0 bases removed from V and 4 bases from J, the gap between germline ends came to 16 bases. The CDR3 has 17 amino acids. CDR1 and CDR2 from the germline V gene are MGHRA and YSYEKL.

The rearrangement uses TRBV5-1 and TRBJ2-3, with 10 positions matching TRBD2. The CDR3 runs to 16 residues. The junction had 9 bases not matched to a gene; V was cut back by 4 bases and J by 4 bases. Germline V gene sequence: CDR1 SGHRS, CDR2 YFSETQ. The CDR3 protein is CASSPPGSGRADTQYF. The CDR3 coding sequence is TGCGCCAGCAGCCCCCCGGGGAGCGGGAGGGCAGATACGCAGTATTTT.